The present TCR beta chain was sequenced within a study of OX40 agonist ivuxolimab in advanced cancers. This clone has just a few counts. Its antigen remains unidentified. Study-level points and caveats: Dosing at 0.1 to 3.0 mg/kg was accompanied by clonal expansion of CD4+ and CD8+ blood T cells by week 6.

Trimming cost V 6 bases and J 4 bases; bases outside gene matches: 10. The CDR3 has 15 residues. CDR1 is LNHDA, CDR2 SQIVND, per germline (reference sequence). The repertoire was sequenced with immunoSEQ multiplex PCR; TCRdb's copy has only in-frame clones and lacks some. Of fewer than 130,000 clones in the sample, over 85% were seen once. The input for sequencing was CD4+ or CD8+ T cells sorted from blood, taken in a trial of the OX40 agonist ivuxolimab. The source is an adult with an advanced solid tumor such as melanoma, head and neck, liver or kidney cancer. The rearrangement uses TRBV19 and TRBJ1-2, with 8 bases that match TRBD1. CDR3 amino acids: CASSPGTGPFYGYTF. The CDR3 DNA reads as TGTGCCAGTAGCCCCGGGACAGGACCGTTCTATGGCTACACCTTC.